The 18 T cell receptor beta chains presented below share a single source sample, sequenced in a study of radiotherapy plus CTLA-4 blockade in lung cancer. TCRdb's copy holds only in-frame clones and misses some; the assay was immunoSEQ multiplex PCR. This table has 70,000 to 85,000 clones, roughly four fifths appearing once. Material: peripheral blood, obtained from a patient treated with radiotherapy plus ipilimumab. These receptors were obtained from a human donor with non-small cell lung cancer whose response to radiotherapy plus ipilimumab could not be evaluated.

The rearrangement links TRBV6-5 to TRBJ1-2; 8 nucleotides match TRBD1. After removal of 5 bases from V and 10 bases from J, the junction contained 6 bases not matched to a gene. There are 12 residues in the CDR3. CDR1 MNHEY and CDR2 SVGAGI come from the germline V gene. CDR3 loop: CASSPRQGYYTF. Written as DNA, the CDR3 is TGTGCCAGCAGTCCGAGACAGGGGTACTACACCTTC.

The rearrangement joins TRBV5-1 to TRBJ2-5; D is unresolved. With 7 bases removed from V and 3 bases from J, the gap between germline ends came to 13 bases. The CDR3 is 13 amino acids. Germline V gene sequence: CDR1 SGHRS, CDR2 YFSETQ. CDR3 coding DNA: TGCGCCAGCTCGAAGGTGGGCGAAGAGACCCAGTACTTC. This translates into CASSKVGEETQYF.

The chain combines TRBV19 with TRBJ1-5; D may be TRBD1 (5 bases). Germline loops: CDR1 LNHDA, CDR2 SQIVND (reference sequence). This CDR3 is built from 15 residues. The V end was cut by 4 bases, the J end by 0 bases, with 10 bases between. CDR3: CASSSGGDSNQPQHF. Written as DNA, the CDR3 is TGTGCCAGTAGTAGTGGAGGGGATAGCAATCAGCCCCAGCATTTT.

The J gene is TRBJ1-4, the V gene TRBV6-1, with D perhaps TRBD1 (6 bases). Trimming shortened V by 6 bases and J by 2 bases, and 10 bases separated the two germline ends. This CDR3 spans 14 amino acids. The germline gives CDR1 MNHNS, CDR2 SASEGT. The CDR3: CASSNRATNEKLFF. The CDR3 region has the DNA TGTGCCAGCAGCAACAGGGCGACTAATGAAAAACTGTTTTTT.

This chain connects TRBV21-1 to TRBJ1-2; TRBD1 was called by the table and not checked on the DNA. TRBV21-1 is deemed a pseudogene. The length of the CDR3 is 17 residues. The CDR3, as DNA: TGTGCCAGCAGCAAAGTACCCGGGACAGGGATCTCGGATGGCTACACCTTC. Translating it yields CASSKVPGTGISDGYTF.

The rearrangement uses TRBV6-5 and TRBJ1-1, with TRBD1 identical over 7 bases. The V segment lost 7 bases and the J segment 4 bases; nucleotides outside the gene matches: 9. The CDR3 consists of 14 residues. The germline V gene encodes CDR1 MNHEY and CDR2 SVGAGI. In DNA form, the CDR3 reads TGTGCCAGCATCCCGACAGGGATGGTCACTGAAGCTTTCTTT. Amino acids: CASIPTGMVTEAFF.

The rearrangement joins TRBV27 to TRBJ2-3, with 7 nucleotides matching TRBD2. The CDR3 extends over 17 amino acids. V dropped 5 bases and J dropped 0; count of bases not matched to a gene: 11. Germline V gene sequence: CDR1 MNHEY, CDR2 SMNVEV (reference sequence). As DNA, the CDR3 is TGTGCCAGCAGTCCTAAAACTAGCGCCTCTAGCACAGATACGCAGTATTTT. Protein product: CASSPKTSASSTDTQYF.

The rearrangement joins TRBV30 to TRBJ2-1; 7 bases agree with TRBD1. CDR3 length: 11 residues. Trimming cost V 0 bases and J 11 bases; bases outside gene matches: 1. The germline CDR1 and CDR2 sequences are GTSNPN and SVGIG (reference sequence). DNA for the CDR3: TGTGCCTGGAGTGTACAGGGGAAGCAGTTCTTC. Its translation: CAWSVQGKQFF.

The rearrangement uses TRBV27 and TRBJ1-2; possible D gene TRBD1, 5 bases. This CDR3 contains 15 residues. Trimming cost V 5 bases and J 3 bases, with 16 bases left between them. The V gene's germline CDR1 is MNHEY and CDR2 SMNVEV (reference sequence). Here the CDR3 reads CASSITRDSYYGYTF. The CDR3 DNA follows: TGTGCCAGCAGTATAACCCGGGACTCGTACTATGGCTACACCTTC.

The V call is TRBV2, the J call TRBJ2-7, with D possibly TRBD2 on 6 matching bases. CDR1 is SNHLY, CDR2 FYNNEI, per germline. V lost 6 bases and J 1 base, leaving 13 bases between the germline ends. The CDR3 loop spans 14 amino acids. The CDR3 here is CASSRDWNSYEQYF. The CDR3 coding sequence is TGTGCCAGCAGCCGGGACTGGAATTCCTACGAGCAGTACTTC.

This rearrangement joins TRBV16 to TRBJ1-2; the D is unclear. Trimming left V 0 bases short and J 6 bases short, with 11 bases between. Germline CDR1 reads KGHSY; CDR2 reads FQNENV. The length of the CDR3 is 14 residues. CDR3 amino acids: CASSQSATPNGYTF. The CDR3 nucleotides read TGTGCCAGCAGCCAATCAGCGACTCCTAATGGCTACACCTTC.

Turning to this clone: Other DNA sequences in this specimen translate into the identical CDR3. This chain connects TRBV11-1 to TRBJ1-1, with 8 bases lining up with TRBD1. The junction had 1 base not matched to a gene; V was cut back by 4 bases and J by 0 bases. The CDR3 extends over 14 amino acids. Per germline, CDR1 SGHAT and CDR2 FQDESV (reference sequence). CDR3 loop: CASSSDRVNTEAFF. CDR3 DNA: TGTGCCAGCAGCTCGGACAGGGTGAACACTGAAGCTTTCTTT.

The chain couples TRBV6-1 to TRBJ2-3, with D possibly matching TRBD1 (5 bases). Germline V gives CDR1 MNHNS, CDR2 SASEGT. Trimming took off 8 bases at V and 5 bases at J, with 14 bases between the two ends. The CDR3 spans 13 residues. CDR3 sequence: CASATAMGDTQYF. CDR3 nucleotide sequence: TGTGCCAGCGCGACAGCGATGGGAGATACGCAGTATTTT.

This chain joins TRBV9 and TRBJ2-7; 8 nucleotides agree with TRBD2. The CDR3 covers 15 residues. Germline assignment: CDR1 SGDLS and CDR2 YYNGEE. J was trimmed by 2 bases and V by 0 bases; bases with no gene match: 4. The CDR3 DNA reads TGTGCCAGCAGCGTAGAGACTAGCGCTGCCTACGAGCAGTACTTC. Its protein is CASSVETSAAYEQYF.

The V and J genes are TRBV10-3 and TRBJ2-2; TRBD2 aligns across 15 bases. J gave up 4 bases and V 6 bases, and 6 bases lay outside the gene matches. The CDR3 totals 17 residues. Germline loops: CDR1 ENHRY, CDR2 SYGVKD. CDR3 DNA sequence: TGTGCCATCAGCTGGACTAGCGGGGGGGCTGGCACCGGGGAGCTGTTTTTT. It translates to CAISWTSGGAGTGELFF.

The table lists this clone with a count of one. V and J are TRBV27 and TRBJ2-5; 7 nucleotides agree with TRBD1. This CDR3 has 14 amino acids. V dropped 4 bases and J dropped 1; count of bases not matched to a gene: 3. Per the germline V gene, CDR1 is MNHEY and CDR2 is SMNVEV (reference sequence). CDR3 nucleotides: TGTGCCAGCAGTTCGAGGACAGGCCAAGAGACCCAGTACTTC. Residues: CASSSRTGQETQYF.

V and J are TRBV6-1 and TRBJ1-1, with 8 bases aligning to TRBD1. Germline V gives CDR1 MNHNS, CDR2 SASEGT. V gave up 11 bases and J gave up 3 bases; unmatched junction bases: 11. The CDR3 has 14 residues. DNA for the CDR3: TGTGCCGCCAAGGGGGCAGGGGGCCACACTGAAGCTTTCTTT. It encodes CAAKGAGGHTEAFF.

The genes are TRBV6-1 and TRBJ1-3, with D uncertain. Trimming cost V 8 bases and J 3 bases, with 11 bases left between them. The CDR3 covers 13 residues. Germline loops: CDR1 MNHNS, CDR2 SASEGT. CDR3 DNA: TGTGCCAGCGCGGCGGGTTATGGAAACACCATATATTTT. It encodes CASAAGYGNTIYF.